This TCR beta chain was identified in a study of PD-L1 blockade in urothelial cancer. Templates that were synthetic TCR analogs were spiked into each PCR. TCRdb keeps only in-frame clones here, not all; method: immunoSEQ multiplex PCR. The sample has 40,000 or so clones; approximately 77% are singletons. Study-wide results and caveats: Tumor-associated blood clones were expanded more by durable-benefit patients at 3 weeks.

Germline V gene sequence: CDR1 SGHAT, CDR2 FQNNGV. The CDR3 covers 15 residues. About this clone itself: Antigen specificity is unknown.

The material sequenced was PBMCs, taken around atezolizumab (anti-PD-L1) treatment. J is TRBJ2-5 and V is TRBV11-2; 11 bases align to TRBD2. The DNA end favors TRBJ2-7, so the J call may be wrong. The receptor comes from a man aged 65 to 79 with urothelial cancer. The CDR3 loop reads CASSLGTSGSYEQYF. The CDR3 nucleotides are TGTGCCAGCAGCCTCGGGACTAGCGGATCCTACGAGCAGTACTTC.